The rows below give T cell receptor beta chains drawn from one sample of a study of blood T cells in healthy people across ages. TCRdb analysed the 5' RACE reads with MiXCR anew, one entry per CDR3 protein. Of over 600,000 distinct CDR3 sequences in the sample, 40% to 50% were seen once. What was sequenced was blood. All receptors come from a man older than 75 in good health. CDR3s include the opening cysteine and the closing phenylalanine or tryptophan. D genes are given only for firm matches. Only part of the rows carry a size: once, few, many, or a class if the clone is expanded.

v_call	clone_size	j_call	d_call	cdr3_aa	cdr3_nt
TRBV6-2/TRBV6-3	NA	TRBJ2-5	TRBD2	CASSPSAGVYNEQYF	TGTGCCAGCAGTCCGTCAGCGGGAGTATACAATGAGCAGTACTTC
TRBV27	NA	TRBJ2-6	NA	CASTLTRRSGANVLTF	TGTGCCAGCACCCTTACCCGGAGGTCTGGGGCCAACGTCCTGACTTTC
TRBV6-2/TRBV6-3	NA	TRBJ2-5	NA	CASSRPGPRETQYF	TGTGCCAGCAGTCGCCCGGGGCCTCGGGAGACCCAGTACTTC
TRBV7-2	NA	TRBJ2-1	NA	CASSLKGYNEQFF	TGTGCCAGCAGCTTAAAGGGGTACAATGAGCAGTTCTTC
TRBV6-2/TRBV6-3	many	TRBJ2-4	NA	CASSSWKNIQYF	TGTGCCAGCAGTTCTTGGAAAAACATTCAGTACTTC
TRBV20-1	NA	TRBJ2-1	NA	CSASHEISSVYEQFF	TGCAGTGCTAGTCACGAGATAAGCAGCGTCTATGAGCAGTTCTTC
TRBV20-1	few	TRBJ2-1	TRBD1	CSARDYTGVPNEQFF	TGCAGTGCTAGAGATTACACAGGGGTGCCCAATGAGCAGTTCTTC
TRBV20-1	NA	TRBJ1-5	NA	CSARQNRDRQPQHF	TGCAGTGCTCGCCAGAACAGGGATCGTCAGCCCCAGCATTTT
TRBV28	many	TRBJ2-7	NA	CASSYQYEQYF	TGTGCCAGCAGTTACCAGTACGAGCAGTACTTC
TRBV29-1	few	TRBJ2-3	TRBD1	CSVDRPSRGPDTQYF	TGCAGCGTCGACAGACCGAGCAGGGGGCCAGATACGCAGTATTTT
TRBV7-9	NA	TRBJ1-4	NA	CASSYRDINEKLFF	TGTGCCAGCAGCTACCGGGACATTAATGAAAAACTGTTTTTT
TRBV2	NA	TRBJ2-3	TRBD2	CASSGTSGRLDTQYF	TGTGCCAGCAGCGGGACTAGCGGGAGGCTAGATACGCAGTATTTT
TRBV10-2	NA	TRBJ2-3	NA	CASSHGADTQYF	TGCGCCAGCAGTCATGGGGCAGATACGCAGTATTTT
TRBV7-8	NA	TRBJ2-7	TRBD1	CASSLDLGTGKSYNEQYF	TGTGCCAGCAGCTTAGACCTCGGGACAGGAAAGTCCTACAATGAGCAGTACTTC
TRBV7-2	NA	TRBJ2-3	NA	CASSLRRATTQYF	TGTGCCAGCAGCCTCCGTCGGGCGACTACGCAGTATTTT
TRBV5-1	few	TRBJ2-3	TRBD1	CASSLRPGQGLGTDTQYF	TGCGCCAGCAGCTTGAGGCCGGGACAGGGGTTGGGCACAGATACGCAGTATTTT
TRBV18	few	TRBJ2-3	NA	CASSPVSSTDTQYF	TGTGCCAGCTCACCTGTAAGCAGCACAGATACGCAGTATTTT
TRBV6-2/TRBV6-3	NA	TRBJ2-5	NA	CASSYGYSGLGEETQYF	TGTGCCAGCAGTTACGGCTATAGCGGCCTAGGGGAAGAGACCCAGTACTTC
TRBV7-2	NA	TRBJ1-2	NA	CASSRDRTYGYTF	TGTGCCAGCAGCCGAGACAGAACCTATGGCTACACCTTC
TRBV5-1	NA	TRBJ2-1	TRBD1	CASSLGQGTSEQFF	TGCGCCAGCAGTCTTGGACAGGGGACGAGTGAGCAGTTCTTC
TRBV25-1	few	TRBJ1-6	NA	CASRDSYNSPLHF	TGTGCCAGCAGGGACAGTTATAATTCACCCCTCCACTTT
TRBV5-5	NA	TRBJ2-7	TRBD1	CASTLDRGLIEQYF	TGTGCCAGCACATTGGACAGGGGGCTTATCGAGCAGTACTTC
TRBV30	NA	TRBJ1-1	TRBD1	CAWNRDRATEAFF	TGTGCCTGGAATCGGGACAGGGCAACTGAAGCTTTCTTT
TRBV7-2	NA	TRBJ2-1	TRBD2	CASSPRLAGGPTEQFF	TGTGCCAGCAGCCCAAGACTAGCGGGGGGGCCGACTGAGCAGTTCTTC
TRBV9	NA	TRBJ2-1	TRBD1	CASSIIPGQGPNEQFF	TGTGCCAGCAGCATTATTCCGGGACAGGGGCCCAATGAGCAGTTCTTC
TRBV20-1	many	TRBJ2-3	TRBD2	CSADAGGGTQYF	TGCAGTGCGGACGCGGGGGGCGGTACGCAGTATTTT
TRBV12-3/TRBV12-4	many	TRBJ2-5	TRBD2	CASSFYGLAGEQETQYF	TGTGCCAGCAGTTTCTACGGACTAGCGGGGGAACAAGAGACCCAGTACTTC
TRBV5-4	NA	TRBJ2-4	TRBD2	CASSPRGTSGSRYIQYF	TGTGCCAGCAGCCCCCGAGGGACTAGCGGGAGTCGATACATTCAGTACTTC
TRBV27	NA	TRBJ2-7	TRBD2	CASSRGEGPYEQYF	TGTGCCAGCAGTCGGGGGGAAGGTCCCTACGAGCAGTACTTC
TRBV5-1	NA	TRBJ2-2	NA	CASSRDGPNTGELFF	TGCGCCAGCAGCAGGGACGGCCCGAACACCGGGGAGCTGTTTTTT
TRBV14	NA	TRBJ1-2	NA	CASSQDPRDGYGYTF	TGTGCCAGCAGCCAAGACCCCAGGGACGGCTATGGCTACACCTTC
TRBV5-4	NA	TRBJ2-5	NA	CASSSVSPFQETQYF	TGTGCCAGCAGCTCGGTGTCACCGTTTCAAGAGACCCAGTACTTC
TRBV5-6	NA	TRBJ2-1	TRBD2	CASSLGLAGASNEQFF	TGTGCCAGCAGCTTGGGGTTAGCGGGGGCCTCTAATGAGCAGTTCTTC
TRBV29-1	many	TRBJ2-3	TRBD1	CSAPGTGFTDTQYF	TGCAGCGCTCCCGGGACAGGGTTCACAGATACGCAGTATTTT
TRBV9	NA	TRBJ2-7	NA	CASSVAADRSYEQYF	TGTGCCAGCAGCGTAGCTGCAGATCGCTCCTACGAGCAGTACTTC
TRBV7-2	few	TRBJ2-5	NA	CASSSRPANGKETQYF	TGTGCCAGCAGCTCCCGGCCGGCAAACGGGAAGGAGACCCAGTACTTC
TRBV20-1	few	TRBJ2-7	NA	CSARDSTYEQYF	TGCAGTGCTAGGGACAGCACCTACGAGCAGTACTTC
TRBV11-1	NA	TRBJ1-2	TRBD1	CASSHGGARDRGHGYTF	TGTGCCAGCAGCCACGGGGGGGCCCGGGACAGGGGCCATGGCTACACCTTC
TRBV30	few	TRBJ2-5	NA	CAWDPGLQETQYF	TGTGCCTGGGACCCGGGATTACAAGAGACCCAGTACTTC
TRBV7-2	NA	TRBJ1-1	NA	CASSQNLNTEAFF	TGTGCCAGCAGCCAGAATCTGAACACTGAAGCTTTCTTT
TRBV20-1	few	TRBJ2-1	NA	CSASTPGDNEQFF	TGCAGTGCTAGTACCCCAGGGGACAATGAGCAGTTCTTC
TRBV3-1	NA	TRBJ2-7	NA	CASQDRASYEQYF	TGTGCCAGCCAGGACAGAGCCTCCTACGAGCAGTACTTC
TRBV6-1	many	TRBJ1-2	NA	CASSVHQEEGYTF	TGTGCCAGCAGCGTTCATCAGGAGGAGGGCTACACCTTC
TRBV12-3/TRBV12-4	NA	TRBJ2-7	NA	CASSIMGEQYF	TGTGCCAGCAGTATCATGGGCGAGCAGTACTTC
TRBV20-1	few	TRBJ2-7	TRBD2	CSASFAGVSYEQYF	TGCAGTGCTAGTTTCGCGGGGGTGTCCTACGAGCAGTACTTC
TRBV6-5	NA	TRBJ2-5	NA	CASRGRDASARETQYF	TGTGCCAGCAGGGGACGGGACGCTTCGGCTAGGGAGACCCAGTACTTC
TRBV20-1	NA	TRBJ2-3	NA	CSAIRGEATDTQYF	TGCAGTGCTATACGGGGCGAAGCGACAGATACGCAGTATTTT
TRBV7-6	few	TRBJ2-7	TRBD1	CASSRTGAAYEQYF	TGTGCCAGCAGCCGGACAGGGGCAGCCTACGAGCAGTACTTC
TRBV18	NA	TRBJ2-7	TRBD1	CASSPDRENEQYF	TGTGCCAGCTCACCGGACAGGGAGAACGAGCAGTACTTC
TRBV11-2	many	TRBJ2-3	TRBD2	CASSPRGGYQDTQYF	TGTGCCAGCAGCCCCCGGGGGGGGTATCAAGATACGCAGTATTTT
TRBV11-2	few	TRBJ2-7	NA	CASSSWGGAGDDEQYF	TGTGCCAGCAGCTCCTGGGGAGGAGCAGGGGATGACGAGCAGTACTTC
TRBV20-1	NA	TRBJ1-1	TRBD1	CSARWTGNTEAFF	TGCAGTGCTAGATGGACAGGGAACACTGAAGCTTTCTTT
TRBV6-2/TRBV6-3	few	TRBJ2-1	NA	CASREEGRHEQFF	TGTGCCAGCAGGGAAGAGGGGAGGCATGAGCAGTTCTTC
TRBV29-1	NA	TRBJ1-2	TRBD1	CSVGTGSNYGYTF	TGCAGCGTGGGGACAGGTTCTAACTATGGCTACACCTTC
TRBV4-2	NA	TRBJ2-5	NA	CASSQGRPGYQATQYF	TGTGCCAGCAGCCAAGGTCGCCCGGGCTATCAAGCGACCCAGTACTTC
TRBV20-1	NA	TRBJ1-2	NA	CSARDLEGSGGYTF	TGCAGTGCTAGAGATCTAGAGGGGTCGGGAGGCTACACCTTC
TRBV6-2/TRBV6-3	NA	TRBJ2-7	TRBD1	CASRKGQIYEQYF	TGTGCCAGCAGAAAGGGACAGATCTACGAGCAGTACTTC
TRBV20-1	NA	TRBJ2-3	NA	CSASHPGADTQYF	TGCAGTGCTAGCCACCCGGGGGCAGATACGCAGTATTTT